These T cell receptor beta chains were read from a single sample in a study of vaccination and CD4 T cells after COVID-19. TCRdb recomputed calls from the PCR reads with MiXCR, one row per CDR3 protein. The sample shows 22,000 or so distinct CDR3 sequences, around 43% of them seen only once. For these TCRs, the target antigens are not known. The sequenced material came from CD4+ T cells from blood, cultured in vitro. The source is a human donor who had recovered from COVID-19. The CDR3 runs from the conserved cysteine through the conserved F or W. The D gene is left open where the match is weak. Not every row has a clone size; where given, it reads once, few, many or a size class.

V	size	D	J	length	CDR3	DNA
TRBV7-2	few	NA	TRBJ2-2	13	CASSLEVSGELFF	TGTGCCAGCAGCTTAGAAGTGTCCGGGGAGCTGTTTTTT
TRBV15	few	NA	TRBJ2-7	12	CATSRDRYEQYF	TGTGCCACCAGCAGGGACAGATACGAGCAGTACTTC
TRBV5-1	NA	NA	TRBJ2-1	16	CASSFLGRSSYNEQFF	TGCGCCAGCAGCTTTCTAGGGAGAAGCTCCTACAATGAGCAGTTCTTC
TRBV7-7	few	NA	TRBJ1-1	14	CASSPRTTGDEAFF	TGTGCCAGCAGCCCCCGGACGACGGGGGATGAAGCTTTCTTT
TRBV6-1	NA	NA	TRBJ2-7	14	CASSPGVGTYEQYF	TGTGCCAGCAGCCCAGGGGTGGGGACCTACGAGCAGTACTTC
TRBV5-1	NA	NA	TRBJ1-5	14	CASSLGGLGQPQHF	TGCGCCAGCAGCTTGGGGGGTTTGGGTCAGCCCCAGCATTTT
TRBV20-1	few	NA	TRBJ1-3	14	CSARPRGQGNTIYF	TGCAGTGCTAGGCCGCGGGGCCAGGGAAACACCATATATTTT
TRBV15	few	NA	TRBJ1-5	12	CATSSPNQPQHF	TGTGCCACCAGCAGTCCGAATCAGCCCCAGCATTTT
TRBV11-1	NA	NA	TRBJ1-2	12	CASSLEGSGYTF	TGTGCCAGCAGCTTAGAGGGGAGCGGCTACACCTTC
TRBV28	few	NA	TRBJ1-6	15	CASREGGSYNSPLHF	TGTGCCAGCAGGGAGGGGGGCTCCTATAATTCACCCCTCCACTTT
TRBV6-1	NA	NA	TRBJ1-6	17	CASSQGTARGNNSPLHF	TGTGCCAGCAGTCAGGGGACCGCCCGAGGGAATAATTCACCCCTCCACTTT
TRBV20-1	NA	TRBD1	TRBJ1-5	15	CSASRDRVSNQPQHF	TGCAGTGCTAGCCGGGACAGGGTCTCCAATCAGCCCCAGCATTTT
TRBV27	few	TRBD1	TRBJ2-3	16	CASSRLLGQGKDTQYF	TGTGCCAGCAGTCGCCTCCTTGGACAGGGGAAAGATACGCAGTATTTT
TRBV6-1	NA	NA	TRBJ1-3	12	CASGWPGNTIYF	TGTGCCAGCGGGTGGCCTGGAAACACCATATATTTT
TRBV7-3	NA	TRBD2	TRBJ2-5	16	CASSLGPSGGQETQYF	TGTGCCAGCAGCTTAGGTCCTAGCGGGGGCCAAGAGACCCAGTACTTC
TRBV7-3	NA	TRBD2	TRBJ2-3	13	CASRLAGTDTQYF	TGTGCCAGCAGACTAGCGGGGACAGATACGCAGTATTTT